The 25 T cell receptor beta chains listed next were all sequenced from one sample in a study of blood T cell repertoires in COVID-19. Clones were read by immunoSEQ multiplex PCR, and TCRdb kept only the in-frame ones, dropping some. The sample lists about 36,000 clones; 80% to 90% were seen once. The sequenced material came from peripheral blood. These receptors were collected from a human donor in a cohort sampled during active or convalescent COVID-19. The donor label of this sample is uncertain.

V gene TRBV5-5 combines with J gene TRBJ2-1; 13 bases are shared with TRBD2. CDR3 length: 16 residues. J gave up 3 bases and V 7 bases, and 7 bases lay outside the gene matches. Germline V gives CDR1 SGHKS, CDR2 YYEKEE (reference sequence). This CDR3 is CASRLAGGNLYNEQFF. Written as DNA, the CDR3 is TGTGCCAGCCGACTAGCGGGAGGAAATCTCTACAATGAGCAGTTCTTC.

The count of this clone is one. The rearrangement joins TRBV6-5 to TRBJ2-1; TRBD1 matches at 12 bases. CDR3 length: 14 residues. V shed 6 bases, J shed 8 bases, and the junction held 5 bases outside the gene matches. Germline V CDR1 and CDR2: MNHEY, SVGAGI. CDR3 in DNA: TGTGCCAGCAGGACCGGGACAGGGGGCTATGAGCAGTTCTTC. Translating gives CASRTGTGGYEQFF.

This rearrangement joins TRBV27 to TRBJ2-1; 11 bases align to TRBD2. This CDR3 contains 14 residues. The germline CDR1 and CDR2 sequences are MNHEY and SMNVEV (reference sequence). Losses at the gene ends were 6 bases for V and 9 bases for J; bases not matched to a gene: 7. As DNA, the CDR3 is TGTGCCAGCAGACGACTAGCGGGAAAAGGTGAGCAGTTCTTC. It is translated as CASRRLAGKGEQFF.

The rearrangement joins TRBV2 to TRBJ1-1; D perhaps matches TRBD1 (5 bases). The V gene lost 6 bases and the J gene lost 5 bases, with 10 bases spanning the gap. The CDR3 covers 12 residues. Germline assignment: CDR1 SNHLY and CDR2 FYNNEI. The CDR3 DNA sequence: TGTGCCAGCAGCAGGGATAGGACTGAAGCTTTCTTT. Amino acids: CASSRDRTEAFF.

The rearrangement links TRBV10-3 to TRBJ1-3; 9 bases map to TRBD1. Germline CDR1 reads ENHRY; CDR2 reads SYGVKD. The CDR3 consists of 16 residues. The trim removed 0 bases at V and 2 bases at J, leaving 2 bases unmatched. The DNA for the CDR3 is TGTGCCATCAGTGAGTCCTGGGACAGGGCTGGAAACACCATATATTTT. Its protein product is CAISESWDRAGNTIYF.

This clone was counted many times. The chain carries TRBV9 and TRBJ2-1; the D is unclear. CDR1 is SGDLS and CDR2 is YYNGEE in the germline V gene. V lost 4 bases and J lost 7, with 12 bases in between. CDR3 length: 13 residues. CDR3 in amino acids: CASSIPGGNEQFF. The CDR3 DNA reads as TGTGCCAGCAGCATTCCAGGTGGGAATGAGCAGTTCTTC.

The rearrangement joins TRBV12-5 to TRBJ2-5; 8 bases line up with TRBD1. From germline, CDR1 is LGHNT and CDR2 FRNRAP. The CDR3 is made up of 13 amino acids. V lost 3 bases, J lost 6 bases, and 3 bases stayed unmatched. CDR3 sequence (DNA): TGTGCTAGTGGTTTTGACAGGGGACAGACCCAGTACTTC. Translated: CASGFDRGQTQYF.

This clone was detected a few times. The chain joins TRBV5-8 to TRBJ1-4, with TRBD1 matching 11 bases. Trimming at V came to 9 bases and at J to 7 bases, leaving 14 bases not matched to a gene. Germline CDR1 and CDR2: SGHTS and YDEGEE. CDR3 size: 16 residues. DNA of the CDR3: TGTGCCACTTCTGGACAGGGGGCGAGCGTGGGTGAAAAACTGTTTTTT. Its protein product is CATSGQGASVGEKLFF.

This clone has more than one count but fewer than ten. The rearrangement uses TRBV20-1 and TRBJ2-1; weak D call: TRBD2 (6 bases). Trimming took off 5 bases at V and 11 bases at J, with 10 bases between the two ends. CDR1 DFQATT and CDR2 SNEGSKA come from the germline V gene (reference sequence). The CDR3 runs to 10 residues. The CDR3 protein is CSAGGAQQFF. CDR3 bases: TGCAGTGCTGGAGGGGCTCAGCAGTTCTTC.

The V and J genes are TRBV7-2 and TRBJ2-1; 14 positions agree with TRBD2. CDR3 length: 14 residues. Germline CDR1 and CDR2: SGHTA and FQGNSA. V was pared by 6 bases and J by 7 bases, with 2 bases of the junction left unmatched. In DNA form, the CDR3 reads TGTGCCAGCAGGACTAGCGGGAGGGGTAATGAGCAGTTCTTC. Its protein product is CASRTSGRGNEQFF. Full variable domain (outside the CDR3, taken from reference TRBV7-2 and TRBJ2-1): GAGVSQSPSNKVTEKGKDVELRCDPISGHTALYWYRQSLGQGLEFLIYFQGNSAPDKSGLPSDRFSAERTGGSVSTLTIQRTQQEDSAVYLCASRTSGRGNEQFFGPGTRLTVL.

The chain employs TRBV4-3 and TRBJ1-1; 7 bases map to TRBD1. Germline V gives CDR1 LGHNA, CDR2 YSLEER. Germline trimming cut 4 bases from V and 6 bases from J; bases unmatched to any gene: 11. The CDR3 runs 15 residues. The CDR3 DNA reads TGCGCCAGCAGCCGATTGACAGGGCCGAGACCTGAAGCTTTCTTT. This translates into CASSRLTGPRPEAFF.

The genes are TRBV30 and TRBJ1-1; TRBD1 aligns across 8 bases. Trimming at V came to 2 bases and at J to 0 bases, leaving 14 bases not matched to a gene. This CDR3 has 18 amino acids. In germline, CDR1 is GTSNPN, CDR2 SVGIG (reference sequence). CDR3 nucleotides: TGTGCCTGGAGTAGTCAATCAGGGGGCGCCTCCATGAACACTGAAGCTTTCTTT. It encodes CAWSSQSGGASMNTEAFF.

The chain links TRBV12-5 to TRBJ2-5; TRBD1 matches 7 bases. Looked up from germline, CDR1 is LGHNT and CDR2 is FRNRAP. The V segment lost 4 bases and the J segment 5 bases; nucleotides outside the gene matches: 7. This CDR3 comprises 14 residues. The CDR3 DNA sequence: TGTGCTAGTGGTTACACTCAGGGGGAGGAGACCCAGTACTTC. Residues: CASGYTQGEETQYF.

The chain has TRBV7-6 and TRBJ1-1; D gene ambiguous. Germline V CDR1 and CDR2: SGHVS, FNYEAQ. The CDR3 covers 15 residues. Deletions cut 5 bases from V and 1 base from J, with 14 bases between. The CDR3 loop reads CASSPRRGENTEAFF. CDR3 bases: TGTGCCAGCAGCCCTCGTCGCGGTGAGAACACTGAAGCTTTCTTT. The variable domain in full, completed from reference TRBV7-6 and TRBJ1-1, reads GAGVSQSPRYKVTKRGQDVALRCDPISGHVSLYWYRQALGQGPEFLTYFNYEAQQDKSGLPNDRFSAERPEGSISTLTIQRTEQRDSAMYRCASSPRRGENTEAFFGQGTRLTVV.

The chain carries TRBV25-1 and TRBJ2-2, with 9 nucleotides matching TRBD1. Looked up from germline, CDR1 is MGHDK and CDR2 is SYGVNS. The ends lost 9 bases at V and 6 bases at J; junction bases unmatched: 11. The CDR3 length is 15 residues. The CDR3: CASLTGQGYPGELFF. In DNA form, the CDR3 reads TGTGCCAGTTTGACGGGACAGGGTTATCCCGGGGAGCTGTTTTTT.

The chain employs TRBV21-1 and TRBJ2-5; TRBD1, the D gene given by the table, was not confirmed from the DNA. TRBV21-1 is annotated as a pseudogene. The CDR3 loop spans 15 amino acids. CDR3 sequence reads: CASSIDSRIQETQYF. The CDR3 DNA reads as TGTGCCAGCAGCATCGACAGTCGGATTCAGGAGACCCAGTACTTC.

The CDR3 loop reads CATSVGGVQETQYF. The CDR3 region has the DNA TGTGCCACCAGTGTGGGGGGGGTGCAAGAGACCCAGTACTTC. The chain has TRBV24-1 and TRBJ2-5, with TRBD2 matching 7 bases. This CDR3 has 14 amino acids. CDR1 is KGHDR, CDR2 SFDVKD, per germline. V shed 5 bases and J 2 bases; nucleotides not matched to a gene: 4.

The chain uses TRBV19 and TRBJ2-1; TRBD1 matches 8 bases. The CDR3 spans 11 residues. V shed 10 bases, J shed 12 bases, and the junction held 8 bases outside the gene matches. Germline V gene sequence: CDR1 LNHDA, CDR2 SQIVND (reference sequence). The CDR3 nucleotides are TGTGCCACCACTGACAGGGGAAGGCAGTTCTTC. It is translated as CATTDRGRQFF.

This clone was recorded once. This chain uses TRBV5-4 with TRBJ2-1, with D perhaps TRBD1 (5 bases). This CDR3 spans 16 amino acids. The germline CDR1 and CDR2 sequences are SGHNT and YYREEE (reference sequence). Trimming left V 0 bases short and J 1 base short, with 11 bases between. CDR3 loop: CASSLGAGRSYNEQFF. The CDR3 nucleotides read TGTGCCAGCAGCTTGGGCGCAGGGCGATCCTACAATGAGCAGTTCTTC.

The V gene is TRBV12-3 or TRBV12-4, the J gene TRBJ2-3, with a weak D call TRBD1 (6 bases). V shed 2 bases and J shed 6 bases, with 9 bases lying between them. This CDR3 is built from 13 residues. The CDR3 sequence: CASSLITGDTQYF. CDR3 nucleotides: TGTGCCAGCAGTTTAATTACAGGGGATACGCAGTATTTT.

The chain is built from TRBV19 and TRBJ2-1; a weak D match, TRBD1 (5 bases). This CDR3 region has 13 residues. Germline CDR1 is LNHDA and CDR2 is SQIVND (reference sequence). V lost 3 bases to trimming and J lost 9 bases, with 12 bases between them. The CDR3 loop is CASSMDDSSEQFF. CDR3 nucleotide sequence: TGTGCCAGTAGTATGGATGACAGCAGTGAGCAGTTCTTC.

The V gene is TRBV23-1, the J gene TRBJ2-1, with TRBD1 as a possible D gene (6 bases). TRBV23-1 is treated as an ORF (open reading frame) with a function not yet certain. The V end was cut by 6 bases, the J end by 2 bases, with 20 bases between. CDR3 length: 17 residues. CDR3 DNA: TGCGCCAGCAGCCCTCCGGACAGTTTGAAGGCCTACAATGAGCAGTTCTTC. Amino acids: CASSPPDSLKAYNEQFF.

The CDR3 loop is CASSHERSSYEQYF. CDR3 sequence (DNA): TGTGCCAGCTCCCACGAAAGGAGCTCCTACGAGCAGTACTTC. The chain employs TRBV18 and TRBJ2-7; D is unresolved. Germline assignment: CDR1 KGHSH and CDR2 LQKENI. The germline V and J ends were trimmed by 6 bases and 0 bases, with 12 bases remaining between them. The CDR3 length is 14 residues. The complete variable domain, with remaining parts taken from reference TRBV18 and TRBJ2-7, reads NAGVMQNPRHLVRRRGQEARLRCSPMKGHSHVYWYRQLPEEGLKFMVYLQKENIIDESGMPKERFSAEFPKEGPSILRIQQVVRGDSAAYFCASSHERSSYEQYFGPGTRLTVT.

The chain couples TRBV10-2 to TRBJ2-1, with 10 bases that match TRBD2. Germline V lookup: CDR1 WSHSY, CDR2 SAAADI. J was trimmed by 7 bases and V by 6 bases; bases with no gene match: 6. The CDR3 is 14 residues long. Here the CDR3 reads CASSYTSGANEQFF. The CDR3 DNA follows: TGCGCCAGCAGCTACACTAGCGGGGCAAATGAGCAGTTCTTC.

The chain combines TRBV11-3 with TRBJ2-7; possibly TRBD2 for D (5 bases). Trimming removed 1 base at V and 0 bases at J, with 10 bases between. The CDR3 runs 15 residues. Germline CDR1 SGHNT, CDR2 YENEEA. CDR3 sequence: CASSLGGSSSYEQYF. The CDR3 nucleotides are TGTGCCAGCAGCTTAGGCGGGTCGAGCTCCTACGAGCAGTACTTC.